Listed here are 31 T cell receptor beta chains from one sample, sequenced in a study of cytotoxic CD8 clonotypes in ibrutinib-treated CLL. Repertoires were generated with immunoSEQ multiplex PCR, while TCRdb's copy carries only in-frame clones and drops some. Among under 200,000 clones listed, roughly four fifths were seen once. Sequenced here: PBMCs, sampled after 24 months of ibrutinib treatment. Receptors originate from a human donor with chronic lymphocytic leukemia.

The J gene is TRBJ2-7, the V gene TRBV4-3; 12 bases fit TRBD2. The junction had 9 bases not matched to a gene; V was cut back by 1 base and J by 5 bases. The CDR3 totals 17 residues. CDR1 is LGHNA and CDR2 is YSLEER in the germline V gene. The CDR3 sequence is CASSQGLAGVVSDEQYF. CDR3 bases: TGCGCCAGCAGCCAAGGACTAGCGGGAGTCGTATCTGACGAGCAGTACTTC.

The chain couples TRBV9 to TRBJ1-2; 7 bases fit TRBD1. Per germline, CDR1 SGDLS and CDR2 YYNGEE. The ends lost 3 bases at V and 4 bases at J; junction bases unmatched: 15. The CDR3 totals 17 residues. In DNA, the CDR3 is TGTGCCAGCAGCGCAACCCTGATGAGACAGGGTGCCTATGGCTACACCTTC. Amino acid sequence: CASSATLMRQGAYGYTF.

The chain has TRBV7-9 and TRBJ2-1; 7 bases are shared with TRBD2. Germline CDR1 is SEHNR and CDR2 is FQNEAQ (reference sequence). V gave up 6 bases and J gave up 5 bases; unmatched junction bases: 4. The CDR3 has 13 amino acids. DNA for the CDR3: TGTGCCAGCAGAGTAGCGGGTAACAATGAGCAGTTCTTC. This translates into CASRVAGNNEQFF.

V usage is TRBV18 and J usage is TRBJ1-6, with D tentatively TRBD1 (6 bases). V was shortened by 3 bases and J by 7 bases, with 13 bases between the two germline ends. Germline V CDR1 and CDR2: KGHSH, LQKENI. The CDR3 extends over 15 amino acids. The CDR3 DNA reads TGTGCCAGCTCACCTCTGACAGGCCCCAATTCACCCCTCCACTTT. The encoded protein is CASSPLTGPNSPLHF.

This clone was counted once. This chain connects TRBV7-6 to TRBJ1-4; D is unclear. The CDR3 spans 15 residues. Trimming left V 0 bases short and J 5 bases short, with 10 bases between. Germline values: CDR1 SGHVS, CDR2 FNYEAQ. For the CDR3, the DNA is TGTGCCAGCAGCTTAGCGGCAGCATCGAATGAAAAACTGTTTTTT. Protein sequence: CASSLAAASNEKLFF.

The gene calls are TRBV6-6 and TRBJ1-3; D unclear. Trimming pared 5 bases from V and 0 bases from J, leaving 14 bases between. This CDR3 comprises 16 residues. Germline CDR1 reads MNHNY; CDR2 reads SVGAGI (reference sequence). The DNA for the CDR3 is TGTGCCAGCAGTGCCCGGACTCCCGACTCTGGAAACACCATATATTTT. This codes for CASSARTPDSGNTIYF.

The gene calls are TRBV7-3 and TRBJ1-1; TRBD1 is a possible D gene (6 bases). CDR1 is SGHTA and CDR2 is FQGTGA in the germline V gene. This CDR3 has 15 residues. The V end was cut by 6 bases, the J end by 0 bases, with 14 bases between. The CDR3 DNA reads TGTGCCAGCAGTACCCGACAGGCCATGAACACTGAAGCTTTCTTT. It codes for CASSTRQAMNTEAFF.

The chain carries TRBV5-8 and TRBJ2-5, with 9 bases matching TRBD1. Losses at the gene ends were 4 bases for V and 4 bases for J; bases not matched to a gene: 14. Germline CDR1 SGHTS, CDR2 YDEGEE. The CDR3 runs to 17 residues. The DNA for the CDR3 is TGTGCCAGCAGCCGGGGACAGGGCTTAGGGTACAGAGAGACCCAGTACTTC. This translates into CASSRGQGLGYRETQYF.

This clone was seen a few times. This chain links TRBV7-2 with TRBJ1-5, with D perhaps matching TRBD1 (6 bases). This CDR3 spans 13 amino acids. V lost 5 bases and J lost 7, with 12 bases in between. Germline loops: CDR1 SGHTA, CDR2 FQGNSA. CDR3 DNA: TGTGCCAGCAGCCCTCGGGGGACACAGCCCCAGCATTTT. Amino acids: CASSPRGTQPQHF.

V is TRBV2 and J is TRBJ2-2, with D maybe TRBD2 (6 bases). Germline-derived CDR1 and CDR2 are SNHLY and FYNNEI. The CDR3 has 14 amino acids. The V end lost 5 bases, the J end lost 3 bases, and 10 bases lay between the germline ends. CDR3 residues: CASSWDWDTGELFF. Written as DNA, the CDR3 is TGTGCCAGCAGTTGGGACTGGGACACCGGGGAGCTGTTTTTT.

The CDR3 is CASGGFGLGTGNTIYF. As DNA, the CDR3 is TGTGCTAGTGGTGGTTTCGGTTTAGGGACTGGAAACACCATATATTTT. J is TRBJ1-3 and V is TRBV12-5; D is unresolved. The CDR3 is made up of 16 amino acids. V was cut by 5 bases and J by 2 bases, with 16 bases left in between. From germline, CDR1 is LGHNT and CDR2 FRNRAP.

The CDR3 reads CASSREGNTEAFF. In DNA, the CDR3 is TGTGCCAGTAGTAGGGAGGGGAACACTGAAGCTTTCTTT. The rearrangement joins TRBV19 to TRBJ1-1; D gene unclear. CDR3 length equals 13 residues. Trimming removed 4 bases at V and 1 base at J, with 7 bases between. Germline lookup yields CDR1 LNHDA and CDR2 SQIVND (reference sequence).

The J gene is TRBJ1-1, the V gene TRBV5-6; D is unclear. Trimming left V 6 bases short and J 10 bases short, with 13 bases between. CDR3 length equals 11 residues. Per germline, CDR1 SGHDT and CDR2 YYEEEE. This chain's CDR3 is CASTSREGAFF. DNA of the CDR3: TGTGCCAGCACCTCAAGGGAGGGAGCTTTCTTT.

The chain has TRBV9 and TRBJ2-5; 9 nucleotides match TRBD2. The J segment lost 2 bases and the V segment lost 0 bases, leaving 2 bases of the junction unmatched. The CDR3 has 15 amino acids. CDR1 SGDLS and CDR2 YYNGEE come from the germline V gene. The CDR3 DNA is TGTGCCAGCAGCGTAGAGGCGGGAGGGCAAGAGACCCAGTACTTC. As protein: CASSVEAGGQETQYF.

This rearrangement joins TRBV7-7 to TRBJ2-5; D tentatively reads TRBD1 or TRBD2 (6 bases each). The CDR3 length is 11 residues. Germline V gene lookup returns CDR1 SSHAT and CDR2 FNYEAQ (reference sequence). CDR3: CASGQQETQYF. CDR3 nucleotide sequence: TGTGCTAGCGGACAGCAAGAGACCCAGTACTTC.

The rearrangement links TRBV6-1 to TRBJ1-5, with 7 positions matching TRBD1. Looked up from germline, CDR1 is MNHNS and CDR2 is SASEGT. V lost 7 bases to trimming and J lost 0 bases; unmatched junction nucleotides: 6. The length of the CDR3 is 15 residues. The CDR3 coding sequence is TGTGCCAGCATCCAGGGGGGAACTAGCAATCAGCCCCAGCATTTT. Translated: CASIQGGTSNQPQHF.

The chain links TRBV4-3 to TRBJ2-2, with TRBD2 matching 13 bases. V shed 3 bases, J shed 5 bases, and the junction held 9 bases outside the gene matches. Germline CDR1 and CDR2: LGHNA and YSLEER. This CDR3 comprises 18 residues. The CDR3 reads CASSHPAGLAGWTGELFF. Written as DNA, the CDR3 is TGCGCCAGCAGCCATCCGGCGGGACTAGCGGGGTGGACCGGGGAGCTGTTTTTT.

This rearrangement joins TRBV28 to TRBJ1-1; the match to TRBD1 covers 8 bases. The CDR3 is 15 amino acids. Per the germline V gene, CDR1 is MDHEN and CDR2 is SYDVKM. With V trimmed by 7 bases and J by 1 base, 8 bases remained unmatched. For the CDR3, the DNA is TGTGCCAGCACCGTTCAGGGGGCCGGGAACACTGAAGCTTTCTTT. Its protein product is CASTVQGAGNTEAFF. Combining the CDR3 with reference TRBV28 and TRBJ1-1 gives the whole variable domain DVKVTQSSRYLVKRTGEKVFLECVQDMDHENMFWYRQDPGLGLRLIYFSYDVKMKEKGDIPEGYSVSREKKERFSLILESASTNQTSMYLCASTVQGAGNTEAFFGQGTRLTVV.

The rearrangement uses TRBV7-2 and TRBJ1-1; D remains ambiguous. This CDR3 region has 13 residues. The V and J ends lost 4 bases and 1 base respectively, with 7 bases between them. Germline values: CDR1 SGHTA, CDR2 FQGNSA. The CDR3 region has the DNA TGTGCCAGCAGCTCCTTGTGGAACACTGAAGCTTTCTTT. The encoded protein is CASSSLWNTEAFF.

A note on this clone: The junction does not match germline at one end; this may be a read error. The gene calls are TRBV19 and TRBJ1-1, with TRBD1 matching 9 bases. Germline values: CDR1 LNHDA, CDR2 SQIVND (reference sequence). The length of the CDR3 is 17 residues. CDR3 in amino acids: CASSIRGPGQGNAEAFF. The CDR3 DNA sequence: TGTGCCAGTAGTATCCGGGGACCCGGACAGGGGAACGCTGAAGCTTTCTTT.

This chain's CDR3 is CASSYSRGYTF. The CDR3 DNA reads as TGTGCCAGCAGTTACTCGAGGGGCTACACCTTC. J is TRBJ1-2 and V is TRBV6-6, with no clear D. The CDR3 runs to 11 residues. The germline gives CDR1 MNHNY, CDR2 SVGAGI (reference sequence). Deletions cut 0 bases from V and 8 bases from J, with 4 bases between.

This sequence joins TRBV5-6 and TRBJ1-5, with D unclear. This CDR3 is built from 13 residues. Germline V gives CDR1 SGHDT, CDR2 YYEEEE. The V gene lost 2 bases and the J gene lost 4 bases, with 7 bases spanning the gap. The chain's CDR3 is CASSLDPNQPQHF. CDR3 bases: TGTGCCAGCAGCTTAGACCCTAATCAGCCCCAGCATTTT. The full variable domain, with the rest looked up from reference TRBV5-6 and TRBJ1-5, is DAGVTQSPTHLIKTRGQQVTLRCSPKSGHDTVSWYQQALGQGPQFIFQYYEEEERQRGNFPDRFSGHQFPNYSSELNVNALLLGDSALYLCASSLDPNQPQHFGDGTRLSIL.

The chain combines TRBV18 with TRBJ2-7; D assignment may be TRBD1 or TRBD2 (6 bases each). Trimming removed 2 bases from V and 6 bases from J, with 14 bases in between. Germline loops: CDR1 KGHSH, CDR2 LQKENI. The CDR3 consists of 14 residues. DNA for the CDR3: TGTGCCAGCTCACCAAGCAGAGGGGGGAGCGAGCAGTACTTC. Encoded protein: CASSPSRGGSEQYF.

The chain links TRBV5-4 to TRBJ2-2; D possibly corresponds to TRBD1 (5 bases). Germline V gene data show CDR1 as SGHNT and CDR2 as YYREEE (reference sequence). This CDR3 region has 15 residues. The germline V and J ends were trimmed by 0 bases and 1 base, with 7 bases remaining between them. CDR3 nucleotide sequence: TGTGCCAGCAGCTTGGACAGGCGGAACACCGGGGAGCTGTTTTTT. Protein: CASSLDRRNTGELFF.

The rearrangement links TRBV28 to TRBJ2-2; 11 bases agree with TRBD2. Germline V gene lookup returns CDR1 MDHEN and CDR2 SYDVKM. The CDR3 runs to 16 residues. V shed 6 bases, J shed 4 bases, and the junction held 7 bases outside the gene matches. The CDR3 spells CASRGGLADSTGELFF. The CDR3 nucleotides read TGTGCCAGCAGAGGGGGACTAGCGGATTCCACCGGGGAGCTGTTTTTT.

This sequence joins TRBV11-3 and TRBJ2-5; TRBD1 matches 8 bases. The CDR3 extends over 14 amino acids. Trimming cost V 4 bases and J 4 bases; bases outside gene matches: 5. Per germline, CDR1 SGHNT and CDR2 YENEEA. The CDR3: CASSYGQGGETQYF. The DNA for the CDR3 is TGTGCCAGCAGCTACGGACAGGGAGGAGAGACCCAGTACTTC.

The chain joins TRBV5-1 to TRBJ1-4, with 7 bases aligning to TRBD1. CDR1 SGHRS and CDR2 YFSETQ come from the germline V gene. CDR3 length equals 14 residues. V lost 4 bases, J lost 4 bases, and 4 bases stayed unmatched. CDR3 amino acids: CASSLGTVNEKLFF. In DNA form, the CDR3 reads TGCGCCAGCAGCCTGGGGACAGTTAATGAAAAACTGTTTTTT.

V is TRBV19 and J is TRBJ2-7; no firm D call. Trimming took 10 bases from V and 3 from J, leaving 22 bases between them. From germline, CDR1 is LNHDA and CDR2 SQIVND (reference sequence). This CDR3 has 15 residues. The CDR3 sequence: CAIQGSAATGYEQYF. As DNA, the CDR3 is TGTGCCATACAAGGATCGGCAGCGACCGGCTACGAGCAGTACTTC.

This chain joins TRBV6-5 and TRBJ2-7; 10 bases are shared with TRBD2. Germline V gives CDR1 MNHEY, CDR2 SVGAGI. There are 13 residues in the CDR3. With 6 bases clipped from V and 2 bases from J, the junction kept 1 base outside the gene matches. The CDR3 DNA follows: TGTGCCAGCAGCCTAGCGGGAGCCTACGAGCAGTACTTC. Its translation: CASSLAGAYEQYF.

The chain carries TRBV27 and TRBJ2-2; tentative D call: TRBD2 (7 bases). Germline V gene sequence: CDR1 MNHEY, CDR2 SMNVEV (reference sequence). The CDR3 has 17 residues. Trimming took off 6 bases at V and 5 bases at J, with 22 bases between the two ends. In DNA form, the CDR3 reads TGTGCCAGCAGCTCCATCGTGGGGGGGCCTGGTACCGGGGAGCTGTTTTTT. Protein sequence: CASSSIVGGPGTGELFF.

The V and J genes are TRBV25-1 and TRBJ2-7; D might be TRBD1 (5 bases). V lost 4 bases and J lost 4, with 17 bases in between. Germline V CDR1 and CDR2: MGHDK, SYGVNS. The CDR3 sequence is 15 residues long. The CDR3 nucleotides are TGTGCCAGCAGTGGAAATGACAGACTGGGGTACGAGCAGTACTTC. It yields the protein CASSGNDRLGYEQYF.